Below, one TCR beta chain is given with its context. Its antigen is as yet unknown. TCRdb reprocessed the RT-PCR reads with MiXCR, giving one entry per CDR3 protein. The table includes roughly 500,000 distinct CDR3 sequences, 15% to 20% detected once. The data were obtained in a study of response to subunit inactivated influenza vaccine. Findings and caveats of the study: Only a handful of new T cells, the authors suggested, are recruited with each seasonal influenza vaccination.

This sequence was found in a man aged 50-75 years who received an inactivated influenza vaccine. The sequences come from CD4+ T cells sorted from PBMCs, collected 23 to 25 months after vaccination.

CDR3 amino acids: CASSEVKIYQETQYF. CDR3 DNA: TGTGCCAGCAGCGAGGTTAAGATTTACCAAGAGACCCAGTACTTC. The chain employs TRBV7-2 and TRBJ2-5; D not resolved. Looked up from germline, CDR1 is SGHTA and CDR2 is FQGNSA. V lost 5 bases and J 0 bases, leaving 13 bases between the germline ends. The CDR3 has 15 amino acids.